Below are 18 T cell receptor beta chains sequenced from a single sample in a study of shared clonotypes between healthy human individuals. Assay used: immunoSEQ multiplex PCR; TCRdb lists only in-frame clones, some missing. The profile shows about 680,000 clones, around 72% of them singletons. Sequenced: memory CD4+ T cells sorted from blood. Subset meaning: CD45RA-negative fraction. All receptors come from a woman aged 25 to 39 in good health.

The V gene is TRBV10-2, the J gene TRBJ2-1; TRBD2 aligns across 8 bases. The germline V gene has CDR1 WSHSY and CDR2 SAAADI. Unmatched junction bases numbered 10, after V lost 3 bases and J lost 15 bases. This CDR3 contains 13 residues. CDR3 loop: CASSDSGNFAWFF. DNA for the CDR3: TGCGCCAGCAGTGATAGCGGGAATTTCGCATGGTTCTTC.

Turning to this clone: The sample holds other DNA sequences that translate to the same CDR3. The rearrangement links TRBV30 to TRBJ2-7, with no clear D. The V end was cut by 0 bases, the J end by 4 bases, with 4 bases between. CDR3 length equals 11 residues. CDR1 and CDR2 (germline): GTSNPN, SVGIG (reference sequence). CDR3 nucleotide sequence: TGTGCCTGGAGTGTGAGATACGAGCAGTACTTC. This gives the protein CAWSVRYEQYF.

This chain joins TRBV9 and TRBJ2-2; 12 bases map to TRBD2. J lost 8 bases, V lost 3 bases, and 11 bases had no gene match. Germline CDR1 reads SGDLS; CDR2 reads YYNGEE. The CDR3 is 17 amino acids. CDR3: CASSAAARGLAGGELFF. In DNA form, the CDR3 reads TGTGCCAGCAGCGCGGCCGCCCGAGGACTAGCGGGAGGGGAGCTGTTTTTT.

The rearrangement uses TRBV7-3 and TRBJ1-2; no clear D. The CDR3 sequence is 14 residues long. V shed 5 bases and J shed 3 bases, with 13 bases lying between them. From germline, CDR1 is SGHTA and CDR2 FQGTGA. The CDR3 spells CASSPQGSDYGYTF. CDR3 in DNA: TGTGCCAGCAGCCCACAAGGGTCCGACTATGGCTACACCTTC.

This sequence joins TRBV7-2 and TRBJ2-7; maybe TRBD2 (5 bases). Germline V CDR1 and CDR2: SGHTA, FQGNSA. V gave up 2 bases and J gave up 0 bases, with 8 bases separating them. The CDR3 totals 14 residues. CDR3 residues: CASSLQRTSYEQYF. The CDR3 DNA follows: TGTGCCAGCAGCTTACAGCGGACCTCCTACGAGCAGTACTTC.

The J gene is TRBJ2-1, the V gene TRBV2; D is undetermined. This CDR3 is 14 amino acids long. CDR1 is SNHLY and CDR2 is FYNNEI in the germline V gene. V lost 0 bases, J lost 0 bases, and 3 bases lay in between. The CDR3 nucleotides read TGTGCCAGCAGTGAAGCGAGCTCCTACAATGAGCAGTTCTTC. Encoded protein: CASSEASSYNEQFF.

The rearrangement joins TRBV11-3 to TRBJ1-1, with D possibly TRBD1 on 6 matching bases. Trimming left V 4 bases short and J 3 bases short, with 9 bases between. There are 13 residues in the CDR3. Germline CDR1 is SGHNT and CDR2 is YENEEA. CDR3 amino acids: CASSYYRDTEAFF. In DNA, the CDR3 is TGTGCCAGCAGCTACTACAGGGACACTGAAGCTTTCTTT.

The V and J genes are TRBV7-2 and TRBJ1-5; D is possibly TRBD1 (5 bases). The V gene lost 5 bases and the J gene lost 1 base, with 9 bases spanning the gap. The germline CDR1 and CDR2 sequences are SGHTA and FQGNSA. This CDR3 contains 14 residues. CDR3: CASSDSGSNQPQHF. The CDR3 nucleotides are TGTGCCAGCAGCGACAGTGGAAGCAATCAGCCCCAGCATTTT. Full variable domain (missing parts from reference TRBV7-2 and TRBJ1-5): GAGVSQSPSNKVTEKGKDVELRCDPISGHTALYWYRQSLGQGLEFLIYFQGNSAPDKSGLPSDRFSAERTGGSVSTLTIQRTQQEDSAVYLCASSDSGSNQPQHFGDGTRLSIL.

This clone came up a few times. Additional DNA sequences in this sample encode the identical CDR3. This chain connects TRBV6-1 to TRBJ2-3; 8 bases align to TRBD1. V was pared by 6 bases and J by 1 base, with 3 bases of the junction left unmatched. CDR1 and CDR2 (germline): MNHNS, SASEGT. The CDR3 contains 14 residues. CDR3 in amino acids: CASRPGQGTDTQYF. CDR3 sequence (DNA): TGTGCCAGCAGACCGGGACAGGGCACAGATACGCAGTATTTT.

The CDR3 protein is CASSEEPATGLYGYTF. For the CDR3, the DNA is TGTGCCAGTAGTGAAGAGCCAGCGACAGGGCTCTATGGCTACACCTTC. The chain has TRBV19 and TRBJ1-2; 7 nucleotides match TRBD1. The ends lost 5 bases at V and 4 bases at J; junction bases unmatched: 13. The CDR3 spans 16 residues. Germline assignment: CDR1 LNHDA and CDR2 SQIVND (reference sequence).

This clone was counted once. The chain joins TRBV25-1 to TRBJ2-2, with D perhaps TRBD2 (5 bases). V was pared by 7 bases and J by 2 bases, with 8 bases between. The germline V gene has CDR1 MGHDK and CDR2 SYGVNS. This CDR3 has 13 residues. Written as DNA, the CDR3 is TGTGCCAGCAAGGACTCCAACACCGGGGAGCTGTTTTTT. This gives the protein CASKDSNTGELFF.

The rearrangement joins TRBV28 to TRBJ2-2; D is tentatively TRBD1 or TRBD2 (5 bases each). The germline V and J ends were trimmed by 8 bases and 1 base, with 11 bases remaining between them. Germline CDR1 is MDHEN and CDR2 is SYDVKM. The CDR3 totals 14 residues. CDR3 nucleotide sequence: TGTGCCAGCGGAAGCGGACAGAACACCGGGGAGCTGTTTTTT. Amino acid sequence: CASGSGQNTGELFF.

The table lists this clone with a count of one. The rearrangement joins TRBV6-1 to TRBJ2-5, with 10 bases identical to TRBD2. V shed 7 bases and J 4 bases; nucleotides not matched to a gene: 9. Germline assignment: CDR1 MNHNS and CDR2 SASEGT. CDR3 length equals 15 residues. CDR3 DNA sequence: TGTGCCAGCACCCCCCGGCAGCGGGAGGGAGAGACCCAGTACTTC. Protein: CASTPRQREGETQYF.

The chain joins TRBV6-1 to TRBJ2-7; D is possibly TRBD1 or TRBD2 (7 bases each). This CDR3 is built from 13 residues. Germline V gene data show CDR1 as MNHNS and CDR2 as SASEGT. Between the trimmed V and J ends, which lost 5 bases and 2 bases, there was a span of 10 bases. The CDR3 bases are TGTGCCAGCAGTCAGGGGGGGCCCTACGAGCAGTACTTC. As protein: CASSQGGPYEQYF.

V is TRBV2 and J is TRBJ1-1; no reliable D call. CDR1 is SNHLY and CDR2 is FYNNEI in the germline V gene. The CDR3 contains 13 residues. V was clipped by 6 bases and J by 4 bases, with 12 bases between them. The CDR3 nucleotides read TGTGCCAGCAGGGGCGAGGGAATCACTGAAGCTTTCTTT. It is translated as CASRGEGITEAFF. The full variable domain, in which reference TRBV2 and TRBJ1-1 provide the parts outside the CDR3, is EPEVTQTPSHQVTQMGQEVILRCVPISNHLYFYWYRQILGQKVEFLVSFYNNEISEKSEIFDDQFSVERPDGSNFTLKIRSTKLEDSAMYFCASRGEGITEAFFGQGTRLTVV.

J is TRBJ2-3 and V is TRBV10-1, with TRBD2 identical over 14 bases. This CDR3 has 16 amino acids. Germline V lookup: CDR1 WNHNN, CDR2 SYGVQD (reference sequence). With 3 bases clipped from V and 6 bases from J, the junction kept 5 bases outside the gene matches. The CDR3 DNA is TGCGCCAGCAGTGAAGGGACTAGCGGGGGCCCCGATACGCAGTATTTT. This translates into CASSEGTSGGPDTQYF.

The rearrangement uses TRBV6-5 and TRBJ1-4, with D uncertain. Trimming stripped 5 bases from V and 0 bases from J, with 10 bases between. CDR3 length equals 15 residues. Germline V lookup: CDR1 MNHEY, CDR2 SVGAGI. The CDR3 region is CASSPRPTTNEKLFF. CDR3 bases: TGTGCCAGCAGTCCCAGGCCTACAACTAATGAAAAACTGTTTTTT.

J is TRBJ2-7 and V is TRBV18; the match to TRBD2 covers 9 bases. V gave up 2 bases and J gave up 3 bases; unmatched junction bases: 2. This CDR3 is 14 amino acids long. Germline V gives CDR1 KGHSH, CDR2 LQKENI. The CDR3 region is CASSPRTSDYEQYF. CDR3 nucleotide sequence: TGTGCCAGCTCACCAAGGACTAGCGACTACGAGCAGTACTTC.